One and the same sample provided the 9 T cell receptor beta chains below, sequenced in a study of cytomegalovirus exposure and HLA in healthy donors. Vbeta (60) and Jbeta (13) primers were used in the PCR. TCRdb's copy holds only in-frame clones and misses some; the assay was immunoSEQ multiplex PCR. This sample has about 180,000 clones, with around 82% found just once. Specimen: PBMCs. Every receptor here comes from a woman aged 30 to 39 in good health and CMV-seropositive.

This chain joins TRBV7-2 and TRBJ1-2, with 7 bases aligning to TRBD1. The CDR3 runs 15 residues. Germline V gives CDR1 SGHTA, CDR2 FQGNSA. After removal of 1 base from V and 1 base from J, the junction contained 3 bases not matched to a gene. The CDR3 DNA reads as TGTGCCAGCAGCTTAGAGCAGGGGGGTAACTATGGCTACACCTTC. It is translated as CASSLEQGGNYGYTF.

The chain couples TRBV2 to TRBJ2-3; 7 nucleotides line up with TRBD2. This CDR3 spans 14 amino acids. Germline V lookup: CDR1 SNHLY, CDR2 FYNNEI. V shed 1 base, J shed 9 bases, and the junction held 7 bases outside the gene matches. Here the CDR3 DNA reads TGTGCCAGCAGTGAAGGTGGGGGAGGGAGGACGCAGTATTTT. Encoded protein: CASSEGGGGRTQYF.

The chain recombines TRBV5-6 with TRBJ1-5; tentatively, D is TRBD1 (5 bases). The length of the CDR3 is 16 residues. The germline CDR1 and CDR2 sequences are SGHDT and YYEEEE. V gave up 4 bases and J gave up 7 bases, with 21 bases separating them. Here the CDR3 reads CASSPRWGREEQPQHF. The CDR3 region has the DNA TGTGCCAGCAGCCCTAGGTGGGGCAGAGAGGAACAGCCCCAGCATTTT.

This clone showed up just a few times. The gene calls are TRBV7-5 and TRBJ2-1; TRBD1 was called by the table and not checked on the DNA. TRBV7-5 is assigned pseudogene status. The CDR3 spans 14 residues. CDR3 coding DNA: TGTGCCAGAAGCGGCCTCTGGTACTACAATGAGCAGTTCTTC. It codes for CARSGLWYYNEQFF.

V usage is TRBV10-2 and J usage is TRBJ2-3, with TRBD1 matching over 8 bases. The germline V gene encodes CDR1 WSHSY and CDR2 SAAADI. Losses at the gene ends were 9 bases for V and 4 bases for J; bases not matched to a gene: 6. The CDR3 runs to 13 residues. In DNA, the CDR3 is TGCGCCAGTTCCAGGACAGGGCCAGATACGCAGTATTTT. This codes for CASSRTGPDTQYF.

For the CDR3, the DNA is TGTGCCAGCAGCCCACCGCGGGGGGGGGACATTAGCACAGATACGCAGTATTTT. Translating gives CASSPPRGGDISTDTQYF. The chain uses TRBV2 and TRBJ2-3; 9 bases align to TRBD2. V lost 6 bases and J lost 0; bases outside the gene matches: 13. This CDR3 comprises 18 residues. The V gene's germline CDR1 is SNHLY and CDR2 FYNNEI.

The genes are TRBV4-3 and TRBJ2-5; no firm D call. The CDR3 contains 14 residues. The ends were cut back, 4 bases at V and 1 base at J, with 10 bases in the middle. The germline gives CDR1 LGHNA, CDR2 YSLEER. This CDR3 reads CASSPEASQETQYF. The CDR3 DNA reads TGCGCCAGCAGCCCCGAGGCTAGCCAAGAGACCCAGTACTTC.

The chain has TRBV5-4 and TRBJ2-5, with TRBD1 matching 7 bases. The J call is uncertain, as TRBJ2-7 better fits the DNA end. This CDR3 spans 14 amino acids. Germline lookup yields CDR1 SGHNT and CDR2 YYREEE (reference sequence). The CDR3 bases are TGTGCCAGCAGCTTGGGACAGGGAAGCTACGAGCAGTACTTC. Amino acid sequence: CASSLGQGSYEQYF.

This sequence joins TRBV6-5 and TRBJ1-6; D is possibly TRBD1 (6 bases). CDR3 size: 13 residues. The V and J ends lost 6 bases and 10 bases respectively, with 13 bases between them. The germline gives CDR1 MNHEY, CDR2 SVGAGI. CDR3 sequence (DNA): TGTGCCAGCAGCCGCGTGGGGACATCACCCCTCCACTTT. Residues: CASSRVGTSPLHF.